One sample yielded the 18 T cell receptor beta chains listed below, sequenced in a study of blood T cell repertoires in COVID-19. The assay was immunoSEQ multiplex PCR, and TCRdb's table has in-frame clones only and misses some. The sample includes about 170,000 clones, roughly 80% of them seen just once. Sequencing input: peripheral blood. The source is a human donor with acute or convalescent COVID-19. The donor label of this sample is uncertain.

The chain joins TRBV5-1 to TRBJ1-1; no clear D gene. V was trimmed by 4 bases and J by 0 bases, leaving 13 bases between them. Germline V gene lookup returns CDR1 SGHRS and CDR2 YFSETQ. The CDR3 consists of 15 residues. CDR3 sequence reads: CASSPTGRMNTEAFF. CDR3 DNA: TGCGCCAGCAGCCCGACGGGGAGAATGAACACTGAAGCTTTCTTT.

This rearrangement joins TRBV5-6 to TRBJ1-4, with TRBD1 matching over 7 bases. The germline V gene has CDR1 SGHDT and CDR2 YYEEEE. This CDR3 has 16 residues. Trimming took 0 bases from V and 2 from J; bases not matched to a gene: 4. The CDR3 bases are TGTGCCAGCAGCTTGGGACAGGGAAAGACTAATGAAAAACTGTTTTTT. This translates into CASSLGQGKTNEKLFF.

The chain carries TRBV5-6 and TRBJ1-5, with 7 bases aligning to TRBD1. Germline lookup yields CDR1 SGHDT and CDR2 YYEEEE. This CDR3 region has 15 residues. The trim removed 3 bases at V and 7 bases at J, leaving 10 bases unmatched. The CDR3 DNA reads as TGTGCCAGCAGCTCTCTGAGACAGGGCCCCCAGCCCCAGCATTTT. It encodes CASSSLRQGPQPQHF.

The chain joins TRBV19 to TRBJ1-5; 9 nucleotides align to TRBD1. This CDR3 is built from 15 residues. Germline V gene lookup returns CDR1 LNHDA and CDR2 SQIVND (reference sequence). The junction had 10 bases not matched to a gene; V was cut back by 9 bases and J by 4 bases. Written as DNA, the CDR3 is TGTGCCAGCGGAGGGGGGGACAGGGCGAATCAGCCCCAGCATTTT. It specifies CASGGGDRANQPQHF.

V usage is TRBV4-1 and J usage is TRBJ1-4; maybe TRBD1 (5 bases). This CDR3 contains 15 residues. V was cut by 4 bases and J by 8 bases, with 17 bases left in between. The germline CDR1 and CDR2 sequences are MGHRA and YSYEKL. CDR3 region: CASSPTGGWGEKLFF. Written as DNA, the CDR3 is TGCGCCAGCAGCCCCACGGGGGGGTGGGGAGAAAAACTGTTTTTT.

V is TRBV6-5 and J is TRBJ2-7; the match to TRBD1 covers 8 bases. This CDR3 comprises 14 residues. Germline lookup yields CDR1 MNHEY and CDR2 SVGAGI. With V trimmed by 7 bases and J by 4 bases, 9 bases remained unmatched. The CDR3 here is CASTPLDREYEQYF. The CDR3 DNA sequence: TGTGCCAGCACCCCCCTGGACAGGGAATACGAGCAGTACTTC.

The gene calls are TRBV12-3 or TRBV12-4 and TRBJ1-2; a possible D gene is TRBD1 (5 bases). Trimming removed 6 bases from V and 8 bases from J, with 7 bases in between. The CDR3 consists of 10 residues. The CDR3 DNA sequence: TGTGCCAGCAGGGGGCAAGGCTACACCTTC. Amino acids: CASRGQGYTF.

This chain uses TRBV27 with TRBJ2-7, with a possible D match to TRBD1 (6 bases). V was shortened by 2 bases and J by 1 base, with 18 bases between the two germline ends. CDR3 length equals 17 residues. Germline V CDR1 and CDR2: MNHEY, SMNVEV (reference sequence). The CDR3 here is CASSLDGRGRGSYEQYF. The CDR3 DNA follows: TGTGCCAGCAGTTTAGATGGCAGGGGAAGGGGTTCCTACGAGCAGTACTTC.

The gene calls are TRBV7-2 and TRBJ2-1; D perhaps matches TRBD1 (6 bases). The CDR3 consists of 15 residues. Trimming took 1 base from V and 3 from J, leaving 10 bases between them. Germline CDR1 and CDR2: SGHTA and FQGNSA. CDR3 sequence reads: CASSLEEQGYNEQFF. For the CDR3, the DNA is TGTGCCAGCAGCTTAGAGGAACAGGGCTACAATGAGCAGTTCTTC.

The CDR3 here is CASSSRTSGYTDTQYF. The CDR3 nucleotides are TGTGCCAGCAGCTCCCGGACTAGCGGATACACAGATACGCAGTATTTT. The rearrangement links TRBV7-2 to TRBJ2-3, with TRBD2 matching over 10 bases. Per germline, CDR1 SGHTA and CDR2 FQGNSA. The CDR3 covers 16 residues. V lost 4 bases and J lost 2; bases outside the gene matches: 6.

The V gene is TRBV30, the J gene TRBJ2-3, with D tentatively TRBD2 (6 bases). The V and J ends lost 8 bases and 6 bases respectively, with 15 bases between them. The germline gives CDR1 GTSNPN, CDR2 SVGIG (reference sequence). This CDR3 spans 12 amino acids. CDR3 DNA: TGTGCCGCAACCAAGGGAGGTGATACGCAGTATTTT. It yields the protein CAATKGGDTQYF.

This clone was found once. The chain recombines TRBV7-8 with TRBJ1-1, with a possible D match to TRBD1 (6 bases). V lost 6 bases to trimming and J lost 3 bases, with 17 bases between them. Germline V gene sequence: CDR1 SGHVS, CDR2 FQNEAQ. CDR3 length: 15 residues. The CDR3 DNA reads TGTGCCAGCAGTTCAAACAGGGTCAGGGACACTGAAGCTTTCTTT. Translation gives CASSSNRVRDTEAFF.

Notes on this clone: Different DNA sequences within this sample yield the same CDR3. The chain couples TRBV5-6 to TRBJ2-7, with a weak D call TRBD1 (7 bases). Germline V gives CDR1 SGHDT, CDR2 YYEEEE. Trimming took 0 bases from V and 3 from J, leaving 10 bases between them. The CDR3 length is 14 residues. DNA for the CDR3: TGTGCCAGCAGCTTGGACAGGGGAGGCTACGAGCAGTACTTC. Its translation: CASSLDRGGYEQYF.

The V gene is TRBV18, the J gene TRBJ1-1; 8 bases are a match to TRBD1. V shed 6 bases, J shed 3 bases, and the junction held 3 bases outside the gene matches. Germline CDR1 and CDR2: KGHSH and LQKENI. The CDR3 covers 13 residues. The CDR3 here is CASSRTGYTEAFF. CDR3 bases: TGTGCCAGCTCTCGGACAGGGTACACTGAAGCTTTCTTT.

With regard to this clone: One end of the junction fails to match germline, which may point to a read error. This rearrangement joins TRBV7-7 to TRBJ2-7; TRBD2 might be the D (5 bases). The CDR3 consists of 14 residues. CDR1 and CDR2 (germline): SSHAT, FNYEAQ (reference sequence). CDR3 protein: CASSLERDGHEQYF. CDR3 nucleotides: TGTGCTAGCAGCTTAGAACGGGATGGTCACGAGCAGTACTTC.

CDR3 sequence: CASSSDGRPLGIYEKLFF. CDR3 bases: TGTGCCAGCAGTTCCGACGGCCGTCCTCTCGGGATTTATGAAAAACTGTTTTTT. This rearrangement joins TRBV27 to TRBJ1-4, with D unclear. V was shortened by 4 bases and J by 6 bases, with 24 bases between the two germline ends. The CDR3 loop spans 18 amino acids. CDR1 MNHEY and CDR2 SMNVEV come from the germline V gene (reference sequence).

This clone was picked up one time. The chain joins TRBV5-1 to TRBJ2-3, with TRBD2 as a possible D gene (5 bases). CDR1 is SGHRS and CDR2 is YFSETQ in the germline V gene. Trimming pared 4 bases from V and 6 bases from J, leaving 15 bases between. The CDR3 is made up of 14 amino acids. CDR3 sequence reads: CASSPDLSGDTQYF. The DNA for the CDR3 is TGCGCCAGCAGCCCGGATCTTTCGGGGGATACGCAGTATTTT. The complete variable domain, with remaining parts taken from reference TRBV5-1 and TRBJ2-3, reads KAGVTQTPRYLIKTRGQQVTLSCSPISGHRSVSWYQQTPGQGLQFLFEYFSETQRNKGNFPGRFSGRQFSNSRSEMNVSTLELGDSALYLCASSPDLSGDTQYFGPGTRLTVL.

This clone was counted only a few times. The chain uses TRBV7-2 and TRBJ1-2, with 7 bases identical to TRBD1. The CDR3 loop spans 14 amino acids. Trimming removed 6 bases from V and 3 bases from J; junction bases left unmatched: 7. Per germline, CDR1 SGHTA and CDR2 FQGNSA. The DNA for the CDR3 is TGTGCCAGCAGTGTTTCAGGGGGAGACTATGGCTACACCTTC. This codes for CASSVSGGDYGYTF.